This TCR beta chain was obtained from a study of T cells in Graves' hyperthyroidism and ophthalmopathy. Overall study results and limits: Most thyroid-expanded clonotypes above 0.001 were also found in blood.

The CDR3 regions of TCR beta were amplified from RNA transcripts. Initially, a first-round RT-PCR of the TCR CDR3 employed the HTBI primer set. MiXCR, run by TCRdb on the multiplex PCR reads, gives a single entry per CDR3 protein. The repertoire holds around 300,000 distinct CDR3 sequences, with about 20% as singletons. Germline V gene sequence: CDR1 DFQATT, CDR2 SNEGSKA (reference sequence). There are 11 residues in the CDR3. V gave up 5 bases and J gave up 2 bases, with 7 bases separating them. To note about this clonotype: Antigen specificity is unknown.

This chain uses TRBV20-1 with TRBJ2-7; D is undetermined. The clonotype was recovered from a man between 25 and 39 years old with Graves' ophthalmopathy. Source material: blood. This CDR3 is CSAFTPYEQYF. In nucleotides, the CDR3 is TGCAGTGCTTTCACCCCCTACGAGCAGTACTTC.